One sample yielded the 4 T cell receptor beta chains listed below, sequenced in a study of cytomegalovirus exposure and HLA in healthy donors. PCR used 60 Vbeta primers and 13 Jbeta primers. TCRdb's copy holds only in-frame clones and misses some; the assay was immunoSEQ multiplex PCR. The sample lists 100,000 to 150,000 clones, around 77% seen once, with about 13% in the top ten. The sample comprised PBMCs. These receptors came from a woman aged 40 to 50 in good health and CMV-seropositive.

The chain links TRBV28 to TRBJ1-1; TRBD1 matches at 7 bases. This CDR3 is built from 14 residues. V shed 3 bases and J 5 bases; nucleotides not matched to a gene: 6. Germline-derived CDR1 and CDR2 are MDHEN and SYDVKM. CDR3 bases: TGTGCCAGCAGTTTGGATAGGGGGCAAACTGAAGCTTTCTTT. Residues: CASSLDRGQTEAFF.

This rearrangement joins TRBV27 to TRBJ1-2, with D maybe TRBD1 (5 bases). V was cut by 6 bases and J by 2 bases, with 16 bases left in between. The germline gives CDR1 MNHEY, CDR2 SMNVEV (reference sequence). The CDR3 spans 15 residues. CDR3 sequence: CASRPSGSPNYGYTF. CDR3 DNA: TGTGCCAGCAGGCCCTCAGGGTCTCCAAACTATGGCTACACCTTC.

This chain uses TRBV30 with TRBJ1-1, with D hard to call. CDR1 and CDR2 from the germline V gene are GTSNPN and SVGIG (reference sequence). There are 11 residues in the CDR3. Trimming left V 2 bases short and J 5 bases short, with 6 bases between. The CDR3, as DNA: TGTGCCTGGAGTTACGGGACTGAAGCTTTCTTT. The encoded protein is CAWSYGTEAFF. The full variable domain, completed using reference TRBV30 and TRBJ1-1, is SQTIHQWPATLVQPVGSPLSLECTVEGTSNPNLYWYRQAAGRGLQLLFYSVGIGQISSEVPQNLSASRPQDRQFILSSKKLLLSDSGFYLCAWSYGTEAFFGQGTRLTVV.

The rearrangement joins TRBV14 to TRBJ2-7; D unclear. Germline CDR1 SGHDN, CDR2 FVKESK. V was pared by 0 bases and J by 0 bases, with 6 bases between. CDR3 length: 14 residues. CDR3 nucleotide sequence: TGTGCCAGCAGCCAAGAGGCCCTCTCCTACGAGCAGTACTTC. Amino acid sequence: CASSQEALSYEQYF.